One T cell receptor beta chain is described in this entry. Its antigen specificity is not known. Within one base of it there is no much larger clone, and no base qualities were kept. In total, roughly 710 healthy bone marrow donors made up the cohort. All cohort members were sampled while nominally healthy, although unrecorded immune exposures were likely present. The donor was CMV seropositive and was included in the group of 250 to 350 seropositive cohort members. Each donor provided a peripheral blood sample, and peripheral blood mononuclear cells were used for TCR beta sequencing. Genomic DNA extraction from the blood cell samples was performed with the Qiagen DNeasy Blood Extraction Kit. The data are from a study of cytomegalovirus exposure and HLA in healthy donors (dated by TCRdb to about 2017). Some background on the complete study: In an earlier analysis of some 610 of the donors, about 270 Gb of sequence data and some 100 million unique TCR beta sequences from about 179 million T cells were reported. An earlier analysis of several hundred of the donors applied high-throughput TCR beta sequencing to assess whether each TCR beta V gene segment acted as functional or pseudogenic. Besides the first cohort of 666 subjects, a separate validation cohort made up of 120 or so different subjects was used. Of the roughly 390 genotyped donors, 65% to 90% fell in the genetic ancestry cluster associated with self-reported Caucasian donors. Approximately 310 gigabases of sequencing data and 78 million or so unique TCR sequences were included in an early release covering several hundred HLA-typed donors. On average, approximately 250,000 unique TCR beta nucleotide sequences were sequenced per donor among about 400 genotyped donors of the cohort, with roughly 18% of those sequences being non-productive. Class I and class II HLA loci were covered by the typing at four-digit resolution. Roughly 5 DR-DQ haplotypes were handled as single units for association and clustering, since linkage in the cohort was strong. The study aimed to test whether cataloging public T cell receptors could reveal signatures of past pathogen exposure. A later genetic analysis used genome-wide SNP genotypes for about three fifths of the 666 donors, treating that subset as a discovery cohort. A later analysis re-examined previously published TCR beta repertoires from more than 600 donors and added high-resolution HLA genotyping to investigate patterns of TCR occurrence. Typing coverage varied by locus: about 620-630 donors for A, B, C, DRB1 and DQB1; approximately 520 for DQA1; 606 for DPA1; roughly 450 for DPB1. The study combined high-throughput TCR immunosequencing, statistical association of individual TCRs with disease status, and machine learning to predict cytomegalovirus infection status. The T cell repertoires of some 670 subjects were profiled by immunosequencing and related to cytomegalovirus serostatus. Rather than using new phenotypic data, the later analysis identified candidate immune exposures from TCR beta sequences and from how often those sequences occurred across donors. Alongside the repertoire data, information on donor age, sex, ethnicity and CMV serostatus was compiled. All discovery cohort repertoires had been generated on a single sequencing platform. Points the paper makes about the study in general: An association between a missense DCLRE1C variant and V-gene and J-gene trimming of TCR beta chains was found in a later genetic analysis and replicated in an independent cohort. For the cohort, immune exposure information was limited to CMV serostatus. A further reported finding was that TCR beta sequences accurately predicted the HLA-A and HLA-B alleles for most subjects in the first cohort. According to a later analysis, parvovirus B19, influenza, CMV and Epstein-Barr virus appeared linked to several top co-occurrence clusters. A later genetic analysis reported fewer N-insertions in productive TCRs among donors in an Asian-associated ancestry cluster than the roughly 720-donor mean. Most TCR sequences were seen in very few donors, while some public TCRs were found in many individuals. When HLA alleles, especially DR and DQ, strongly co-occurred, TCR associations were difficult to assign to individual alleles. A later analysis found that HLA-associated TCR beta chains were more clonally expanded and had lower generation probabilities than equally common non-associated chains. Broadly in line with IMGT annotations, most TCR beta V segments showed up in productive rearrangements about 90% or about 30% of the time in an earlier analysis of a few hundred of the donors. Correlated functional status among segregating V segments might be attributable to linkage disequilibrium, but an unknown experimental factor could not be ruled out. Cytomegalovirus status was reported to be diagnosed by the classifier with high specificity and sensitivity in both the original and validation cohorts. According to a later analysis, TCR association rates differed among HLA loci, with DRB1 alleles showing the most associated TCRs and HLA-C alleles showing the fewest. The study gave a list of under 200 TCR beta chains associated with cytomegalovirus. This cohort had only TCR beta chains sequenced, and the lack of alpha or paired-chain data limited which features could be detected. A later analysis found that most CMV-associated TCR beta chains appeared HLA-restricted, with HLA associations seemingly driven largely by CMV exposure. The authors suggested that the approach could potentially be generalized to other disease states and immunological phenotypes. A cluster of highly shared sequence variants was judged likely to represent a technical artifact of the sequencing pipeline. In vitro tests confirmed that three of the cytomegalovirus-associated TCR beta chains recognize cytomegalovirus antigens. Because HLA typing was missing for some donors at each locus, association tests included only the typed subset. Presence/absence analyses assumed roughly uniform sequencing depth across donors, an assumption that may not hold. In a later analysis, 16,951 TCR beta sequences were associated with specific HLA alleles at a false discovery rate of 0.05. Some IMGT-functional V segments, including TRBV6-2 and TRBV6-3, could not be told apart with the 87-base-pair reads, so those segments were excluded. Because counts were too low, some 17 rarely observed V segments, including chromosome 9 orphons, were left out of the earlier analysis of a few hundred of the donors.

CDR1 and CDR2 (LNHDA, SQIVND) derive from the germline V gene (reference sequence). Trimming leaves V shorter by 6 bases and J shorter by 5 bases, with the junction holding 9 bases beyond the gene matches. The CDR3 runs 15 residues from the cysteine to the phenylalanine. Here the CDR3 DNA is all that survives: 45 bases in frame from base 1. Receptor amplification or capture employed the immunoSEQ multiplex PCR assay. For the multiplex PCR, a mixture combining 60 forward primers for TCR Vbeta segments and 13 reverse primers for TCR Jbeta segments was used. The CDR3 region of rearranged TCR beta genes was amplified from genomic DNA by a multiplex PCR assay. Amplified TCR beta libraries were sequenced as 87-base-pair reads on the Illumina HiSeq System. Turning to the authors' computational methods: In a later analysis, tens of millions of unique TCR beta chains were counted across the 666 repertoires, and about 10 million of these chains were shared by at least two donors. Raw reads were error-corrected and collapsed into unique sequences with a nearest-neighbor algorithm that merged closely related sequences to remove PCR and sequencing errors. Alignment of CDR3 sequences to IMGT reference sequences was used to assign V, D and J gene segments. For a sequence to be retained, a match of at least six nucleotides was required to both a V gene segment and a J gene segment. A rearrangement was called productive if the CDR3 had no stop codons and remained in frame with V and J, and every other rearrangement was called non-productive. CDR3 was defined by IMGT convention, running from the second conserved V-encoded cysteine to the conserved J-encoded phenylalanine. Sequences without an unambiguous match to a single V gene segment were excluded from the earlier analysis of a few hundred of the donors. In an earlier analysis of some 590 of the donors, V segments were called functional above 56.7% productive rearrangements and were called segregating when the between-donor standard deviation exceeded 5%. A statistical classification framework was built to diagnose cytomegalovirus status from the catalog of TCR beta chain sequences. In a later analysis, V and J genes were assigned by comparing TCR nucleotide sequences against IMGT/GENE-DB human TR gene sequences. In a later analysis, CDR3 sequences and most-parsimonious VDJ recombination scenarios were assigned using the TCRdist pipeline. A later analysis defined each TCR beta chain by its CDR3 amino acid sequence plus V-gene family, and excluded reads lacking a unique V-gene family. In a later analysis, 500 to 700 highly shared, low-generation-probability nucleotide sequences were removed to address suspected cross-contamination and a sequencing artifact. In a later analysis, a clonal expansion index for each public chain was calculated from normalized within-repertoire ranks of inferred template counts. In a later analysis, generation probabilities were computed with a VDJ recombination model fitted to out-of-frame rearrangements, and the resulting probabilities were checked against IGoR. In a later analysis, hypergeometric tests were used to score TCR-TCR, TCR-HLA and TCR-CMV co-occurrence, with a repertoire-size bias correction applied to TCR pairs. A later analysis estimated false discovery rates by permuting HLA or CMV assignments 20 times. In a later analysis, co-occurring TCRs were grouped with DBSCAN, and TCRdist sequence similarity was added when clustering was performed within HLA-allele-positive subsets. Co-occurrence clustering excluded repertoires with fewer than 30,000 or more than 120,000 public chains, plus five with anomalous nucleotide sharing. TCRdb took over this immuneACCESS table, retaining in-frame rearrangements with V and J assigned. Such tables are incomplete; in checked studies, under half of the missing clones stem from an unresolved V gene, and the remainder is unexplained. Clonal size and the V and J genes are those of that table, whereas D and trimming came from the DNA. This sample gives 75,000 to 95,000 clones in total; 78% of them show up just once. The top ten clones comprise roughly 4.2% of the sample.

This sequence was found in a middle-aged woman in good health and CMV-seropositive. What was sequenced was PBMCs. This chain joins TRBV19 to TRBJ1-1, and TRBD1 aligns with 10 junction nucleotides. Here is the DNA: TGTGCCAGTAGCAAAGCGGGACAGGGGTCGACTGAAGCTTTCTTT. The translation is CASSKAGQGSTEAFF.